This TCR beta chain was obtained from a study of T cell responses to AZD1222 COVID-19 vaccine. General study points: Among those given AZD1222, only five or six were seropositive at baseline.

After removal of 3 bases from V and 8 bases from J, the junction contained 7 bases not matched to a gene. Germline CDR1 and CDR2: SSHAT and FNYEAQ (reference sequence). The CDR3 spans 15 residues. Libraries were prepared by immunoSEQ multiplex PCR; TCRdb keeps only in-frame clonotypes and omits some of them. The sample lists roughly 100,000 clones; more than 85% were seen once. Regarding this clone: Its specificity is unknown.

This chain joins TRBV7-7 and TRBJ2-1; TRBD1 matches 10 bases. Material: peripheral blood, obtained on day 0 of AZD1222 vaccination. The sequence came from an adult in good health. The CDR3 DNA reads TGTGCCAGCAGCTTTGGGACAGGGGCCTCGGATGAGCAGTTCTTC. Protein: CASSFGTGASDEQFF.